Listed below are T cell receptor beta chains from one sample, sequenced in a study of blood T cell repertoires in COVID-19. Data came from immunoSEQ multiplex PCR; TCRdb stores just in-frame clones and leaves some out. The sample yields around 180,000 clones, 88% seen once. The sequenced sample was peripheral blood. These receptors all come from a human donor in a cohort sampled during active COVID-19. Each CDR3 is given without its conserved first and last residue.

CDR3 length: 12
J gene: TRBJ1-6
V gene: TRBV3-1/TRBV3-2
CDR3 protein: ASSRTSGDSPLH

CDR3 length: 13
J gene: TRBJ1-5
V gene: TRBV5-5
CDR3 protein: ASSLDRGTGRPQH

CDR3 length: 11
J gene: TRBJ2-2
V gene: TRBV10-1
CDR3 protein: ASSGAGPGELF

CDR3 length: 13
J gene: TRBJ2-3
V gene: TRBV2
CDR3 protein: ASKDRARGTDTQY

CDR3 length: 11
J gene: TRBJ1-1
V gene: TRBV4-2
CDR3 protein: ASSQQVNTEAF

CDR3 length: 12
J gene: TRBJ1-1
V gene: TRBV9
CDR3 protein: ASSPGQANTEAF

CDR3 length: 11
J gene: TRBJ2-7
V gene: TRBV10-3
CDR3 protein: ASLGHSSYEQY

CDR3 length: 15
J gene: TRBJ2-3
V gene: TRBV5-1
CDR3 protein: ASRETSGRASTDTQY

CDR3 length: 12
J gene: TRBJ2-6
V gene: TRBV4-3
CDR3 protein: ASSQGTGANVLT

CDR3 length: 12
J gene: TRBJ2-6
V gene: TRBV5-1
CDR3 protein: ASSLGTTGDVLT